Below are 10 T cell receptor beta chains sequenced from a single sample in a study of OX40 agonist ivuxolimab in advanced cancers. TCRdb keeps only in-frame clones here, not all; method: immunoSEQ multiplex PCR. The data show 100,000 to 150,000 clones, with roughly 90% seen just once and approximately 0.81% held by the top ten. This sample comprised CD4+ or CD8+ T cells sorted from blood, obtained in a trial of the OX40 agonist ivuxolimab. All receptors come from an adult with an advanced solid tumor such as melanoma, head and neck, liver or kidney cancer.

This rearrangement joins TRBV5-1 to TRBJ2-5, with D unresolved. This CDR3 is built from 14 residues. The V end was cut by 4 bases, the J end by 5 bases, with 15 bases between. The germline V gene encodes CDR1 SGHRS and CDR2 YFSETQ. The CDR3 DNA reads TGCGCCAGCAGCGTTAGTGTGCCAGTGGAGACCCAGTACTTC. It encodes CASSVSVPVETQYF.

The chain couples TRBV28 to TRBJ2-7, with 9 bases aligning to TRBD2. The CDR3 runs 17 residues. Germline CDR1 MDHEN, CDR2 SYDVKM. V trimming: 5 bases; J trimming: 2 bases; junction bases outside the gene matches: 13. The CDR3 DNA follows: TGTGCCAGCAGTCCAGTAGCGGGAGCTTATTCGGCCTACGAGCAGTACTTC. Amino acid sequence: CASSPVAGAYSAYEQYF.

This clone was counted once. The chain joins TRBV19 to TRBJ1-1, with 8 nucleotides matching TRBD1. V was pared by 2 bases and J by 11 bases, with 10 bases of the junction left unmatched. Looked up from germline, CDR1 is LNHDA and CDR2 is SQIVND (reference sequence). The CDR3 runs 14 residues. CDR3 in DNA: TGTGCCAGTAGTATACTCAGGGGGCAAGTGGAGGCTTTCTTT. This gives the protein CASSILRGQVEAFF.

The chain has TRBV11-1 and TRBJ2-4; 9 nucleotides line up with TRBD2. Germline CDR1 SGHAT, CDR2 FQDESV (reference sequence). J lost 8 bases, V lost 2 bases, and 16 bases had no gene match. This CDR3 is 18 amino acids long. CDR3 DNA sequence: TGTGCCAGCAGCTTAAACGGCGCTCTTAGCGGGAGTAATTACATTCAGTACTTC. Its protein product is CASSLNGALSGSNYIQYF.

The V gene is TRBV14, the J gene TRBJ1-1; D call uncertain. The CDR3 is 14 residues long. Trimming took off 4 bases at V and 7 bases at J, with 16 bases between the two ends. The germline V gene has CDR1 SGHDN and CDR2 FVKESK. CDR3 region: CASSPSSPPYEAFF. In nucleotides, the CDR3 is TGTGCCAGCAGCCCCTCCTCGCCCCCATATGAAGCTTTCTTT. Complete variable domain (other parts from reference TRBV14 and TRBJ1-1): EAGVTQFPSHSVIEKGQTVTLRCDPISGHDNLYWYRRVMGKEIKFLLHFVKESKQDESGMPNNRFLAERTGGTYSTLKVQPAELEDSGVYFCASSPSSPPYEAFFGQGTRLTVV.

This chain links TRBV11-1 with TRBJ2-1, with 7 bases aligning to TRBD2. Per the germline V gene, CDR1 is SGHAT and CDR2 is FQDESV (reference sequence). Losses at the gene ends were 5 bases for V and 8 bases for J; bases not matched to a gene: 21. The CDR3 loop spans 18 amino acids. DNA of the CDR3: TGTGCCAGCAGCAATACCCCCCAAGCGGGGAGGGCCGAGGATGAGCAGTTCTTC. It codes for CASSNTPQAGRAEDEQFF.

The chain uses TRBV5-1 and TRBJ2-1; TRBD2 aligns across 8 bases. V lost 7 bases and J lost 1; bases outside the gene matches: 4. This CDR3 has 14 residues. Germline CDR1 reads SGHRS; CDR2 reads YFSETQ. The CDR3 DNA sequence: TGCGCCAGCGGCAGCGGGGGTTCCTACAATGAGCAGTTCTTC. Protein product: CASGSGGSYNEQFF.

This clone appeared once. V gene TRBV28 combines with J gene TRBJ2-2; D is ambiguous. The germline gives CDR1 MDHEN, CDR2 SYDVKM. V was cut by 9 bases and J by 0 bases, with 8 bases left in between. The length of the CDR3 is 13 residues. The CDR3 bases are TGTGCCAGTCGACTCTCGAACACCGGGGAGCTGTTTTTT. Residues: CASRLSNTGELFF.

This chain connects TRBV19 to TRBJ2-7; maybe TRBD1 (5 bases). Germline CDR1 reads LNHDA; CDR2 reads SQIVND (reference sequence). The CDR3 extends over 11 amino acids. Trimming took off 4 bases at V and 7 bases at J, with 8 bases between the two ends. The CDR3 loop reads CASSTGLEQYF. CDR3 sequence (DNA): TGTGCCAGTAGTACAGGGTTGGAGCAGTACTTC.

This chain uses TRBV5-1 with TRBJ2-3; 11 bases are shared with TRBD2. The V and J ends lost 0 bases and 5 bases, in that order; junction bases with no gene match: 8. CDR3 length: 17 amino acids. Germline assignment: CDR1 SGHRS and CDR2 YFSETQ. CDR3 region: CASSLAIRLAGGDTQYF. The DNA for the CDR3 is TGCGCCAGCAGCTTGGCCATCCGGCTAGCGGGAGGAGATACGCAGTATTTT.